This T cell receptor (beta chain) stems from a study of cytomegalovirus exposure and HLA in healthy donors. This CDR3 comprises 17 residues. The V and J ends lost 2 bases and 5 bases, in that order; junction bases with no gene match: 14. Germline CDR1 and CDR2: SGHVS and FNYEAQ. Whole-study results and caveats: TCR beta chain V- and J-gene trimming was linked, in a later analysis, to a missense variant in DCLRE1C.

13 Jbeta primers and 60 Vbeta primers were used for the PCR. Profiling relied on immunoSEQ multiplex PCR, and the TCRdb table lists in-frame clones only, not all of them. The sample yields about 190,000 clones, about four fifths seen once. This clone was seen once. Its matching antigen is unknown. This sequence joins TRBV7-6 and TRBJ2-5; 7 bases are shared with TRBD2. The origin of this receptor is a male donor in good health and CMV-seronegative. The material sequenced was PBMCs. The CDR3 protein is CASSLPIDRTSGETQYF. CDR3 in DNA: TGTGCCAGCAGCTTACCTATCGATAGGACTAGTGGCGAGACCCAGTACTTC.